One TCR beta chain is described in this entry. Its antigen remains unknown. This record belongs to a study of neoadjuvant nivolumab and ipilimumab in lung cancer. Findings and caveats of the study: Compared with tumor-adjacent uninvolved lung, resected tumors showed greater richness and clonality.

The CDR3 is 15 amino acids. Germline V gives CDR1 MNHEY, CDR2 SVGAGI. V lost 2 bases and J 7 bases, leaving 15 bases between the germline ends. Some clones are missing from TCRdb's copy, which holds only in-frame ones; the method was immunoSEQ multiplex PCR. The sample consists of 25,000 to 30,000 clones, around 76% of them appearing once. The J gene is TRBJ2-1, the V gene TRBV6-5; D call uncertain. The sequence came from an adult with non-small cell lung cancer. This specimen was tumor tissue, taken after neoadjuvant nivolumab, alone or with ipilimumab, at or shortly before surgery. CDR3 amino acids: CASSYRESWANEQFF. In DNA form, the CDR3 reads TGTGCCAGCAGTTACAGGGAATCTTGGGCGAATGAGCAGTTCTTC.